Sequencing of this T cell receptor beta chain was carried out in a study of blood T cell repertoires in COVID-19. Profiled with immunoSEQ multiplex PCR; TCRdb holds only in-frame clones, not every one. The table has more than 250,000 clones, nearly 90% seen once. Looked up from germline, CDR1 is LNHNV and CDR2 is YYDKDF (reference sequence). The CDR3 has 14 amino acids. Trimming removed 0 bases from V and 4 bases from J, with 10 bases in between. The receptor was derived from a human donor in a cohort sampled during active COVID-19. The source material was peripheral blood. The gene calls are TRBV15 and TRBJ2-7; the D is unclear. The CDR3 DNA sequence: TGTGCCACCAGCAGAGATCGCTGGGCGTACGAGCAGTACTTC. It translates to CATSRDRWAYEQYF.